The text below deals with one TCR beta chain. This sample is part of a study of response to subunit inactivated influenza vaccine. The CDR3 contains 13 residues. The V end was cut by 1 base, the J end by 10 bases, with 13 bases between. From germline, CDR1 is DFQATT and CDR2 SNEGSKA (reference sequence). TCRdb ran MiXCR on the RT-PCR reads and lists one entry per CDR3 protein. Among about 620,000 distinct CDR3 sequences listed, around 10% were seen once. These same records also appear under a second study, on T cells expressing NK-cell markers. That source notes: UMI-tagged 5'RACE template switching yielded the TCR beta cDNA. Seropositivity for HCMV was found in seven of the eight sequenced donors, with one seronegative. One observes that, in a handful of donors, these clonotypes were also the leading ones within the CD3+CD56-NKG2C+ fraction. Evidence did not settle whether expanded NKG2C+ T cell clones targeted HCMV.

The sequence came from a man aged 50-60 years who received an inactivated influenza vaccine. This chain joins TRBV20-1 and TRBJ1-4; weak D call: TRBD1 (5 bases). Source: PBMCs from blood, taken on the day of vaccination. CDR3 nucleotide sequence: TGCAGTGCTAGAGTCGGGCAGGGTGGAAAACTGTTTTTT. Its protein is CSARVGQGGKLFF.